One and the same sample provided the 9 T cell receptor beta chains below, sequenced in a study of vaccination effects on CD4 cells after COVID-19. No antigens are known for them. Sequencing was preceded by expansion of antigen-specific CD4+ T cells with viral peptide pools in the ViraFEST assay. Investigators separated out CD4+ T cells once less than 11 days of culture had passed. Participants were given two doses of BNT162b2 or mRNA-1273 vaccine. Libraries were prepared by immunoSEQ multiplex PCR; TCRdb keeps only in-frame clonotypes and omits some of them. The sample yields some 22,000 clones, about 72% seen once. Specimen: CD4+ T cells from PBMCs cultured with HCoV-229E spike peptides, collected after COVID-19 vaccination. These receptors were collected from a human donor who received a COVID-19 vaccine.

The chain recombines TRBV5-4 with TRBJ2-2, with 10 bases that match TRBD2. CDR1 and CDR2 from the germline V gene are SGHNT and YYREEE (reference sequence). V lost 4 bases to trimming and J lost 6 bases; unmatched junction nucleotides: 6. This CDR3 has 15 residues. The DNA for the CDR3 is TGTGCCAGCAGCAAGAGCGGGAGGGCGGCCGGGGAGCTGTTTTTT. Its translation: CASSKSGRAAGELFF.

V gene TRBV5-1 combines with J gene TRBJ2-7; 8 positions agree with TRBD2. Germline V gene sequence: CDR1 SGHRS, CDR2 YFSETQ. The junction had 4 bases not matched to a gene; V was cut back by 5 bases and J by 3 bases. This CDR3 has 13 amino acids. For the CDR3, the DNA is TGCGCCAGCAGTCCCACTAGCGGCTACGAGCAGTACTTC. Translated, it gives CASSPTSGYEQYF.

The V call is TRBV21-1, the J call TRBJ2-1; no DNA check was done on the table's D call, TRBD1. TRBV21-1 is tagged as a pseudogene. The CDR3 loop spans 19 amino acids. CDR3 bases: TGTGCCAGCAGCAAATGGTCCTCCAGGCCAGATACCTCCTACAATGAGCAGTTCTTC. This encodes CASSKWSSRPDTSYNEQFF.

This clone has more than one count but fewer than ten. The chain has TRBV29-1 and TRBJ1-2; weak D call: TRBD1 (5 bases). The CDR3 covers 11 residues. Germline V gene lookup returns CDR1 SQVTM and CDR2 ANQGSEA. V dropped 4 bases and J dropped 8 bases, with 11 bases sitting between them. In DNA form, the CDR3 reads TGCAGCGTTGTAGGGGCTCAGGGCTACACCTTC. Translation: CSVVGAQGYTF. The complete variable domain, with remaining parts taken from reference TRBV29-1 and TRBJ1-2, reads SAVISQKPSRDICQRGTSLTIQCQVDSQVTMMFWYRQQPGQSLTLIATANQGSEATYESGFVIDKFPISRPNLTFSTLTVSNMSPEDSSIYLCSVVGAQGYTFGSGTRLTVV.

CDR3 DNA: TGTGCCAGCATCCTCCCGCCGGCGCGAGGGGGCTACACCTTC. Translation: CASILPPARGGYTF. The chain has TRBV2 and TRBJ1-2; D is unclear. Trimming took 7 bases from V and 8 from J, leaving 20 bases between them. Germline V gives CDR1 SNHLY, CDR2 FYNNEI. The CDR3 contains 14 residues.

This clone ranks as medium-sized. The rearrangement links TRBV29-1 to TRBJ1-1, with a possible D match to TRBD1 (5 bases). V was trimmed by 7 bases and J by 0 bases, leaving 12 bases between them. The germline V gene encodes CDR1 SQVTM and CDR2 ANQGSEA. This CDR3 is 13 amino acids long. CDR3 DNA sequence: TGCAGCGGGGAAAGGGGCATGAACACTGAAGCTTTCTTT. Translating it yields CSGERGMNTEAFF.

The V gene is TRBV6-6, the J gene TRBJ1-1; a weak D match, TRBD1 (5 bases). V gave up 10 bases and J gave up 3 bases, with 15 bases separating them. Germline CDR1 is MNHNY and CDR2 is SVGAGI (reference sequence). The CDR3 runs 13 residues. The CDR3 region is CATRWGRDTEAFF. CDR3 nucleotide sequence: TGTGCCACCAGGTGGGGCAGAGACACTGAAGCTTTCTTT.

The CDR3 is CASSMVERRNEKLFF. The CDR3 nucleotides read TGTGCCAGTAGTATGGTAGAGCGCAGAAATGAAAAACTGTTTTTT. V usage is TRBV19 and J usage is TRBJ1-4; D uncertain. The CDR3 is made up of 15 amino acids. The germline CDR1 and CDR2 sequences are LNHDA and SQIVND (reference sequence). V dropped 3 bases and J dropped 5 bases, with 13 bases sitting between them.

J is TRBJ1-4 and V is TRBV5-1; D gene uncertain. Looked up from germline, CDR1 is SGHRS and CDR2 is YFSETQ. CDR3 size: 14 residues. V was clipped by 2 bases and J by 8 bases, with 13 bases between them. This CDR3 is CASSFNTVGEKLFF. The DNA of the CDR3 is TGCGCCAGCAGCTTCAATACAGTAGGAGAAAAACTGTTTTTT.